These T cell receptor beta chains were read from a single sample in a study of blood T cell repertoires in COVID-19. Clones were sequenced by immunoSEQ multiplex PCR, and TCRdb holds only the in-frame ones, with some missing. Of a few hundred thousand clones listed, about four fifths were seen once; the top ten hold 1.5%. Input material: peripheral blood. The source is a woman aged 40 to 50 who had recovered from COVID-19. The CDR3 runs from the conserved cysteine through the conserved F or W. Fields, in order: clone size, D gene, V gene, J gene, CDR3 DNA, CDR3 protein. The D gene is left open where the match is weak. Not every row has a clone size; where given, it reads once, few, many or a size class.

>-|TRBD2|TRBV7-8|TRBJ2-7
TGTGCCAGCAGCTTCCGACTAGCGGGGGGGTACGAGCAGTACTTC
CASSFRLAGGYEQYF
>-|TRBD2|TRBV4-1|TRBJ2-5
TGCGCCAGCAGCCAAGGTAGCGGGGGGCTGGAGACCCAGTACTTC
CASSQGSGGLETQYF
>few|-|TRBV6-6|TRBJ2-7
TGTGCCAGCAGTAACCCCGGGGTGGGGGGGCACGAGCAGTACTTC
CASSNPGVGGHEQYF
>-|TRBD1|TRBV7-6|TRBJ2-2
TGTGCCAGCAGCCCAGTGCGACAGGGGAACACCGGGGAGCTGTTTTTT
CASSPVRQGNTGELFF
>-|-|TRBV5-1|TRBJ2-7
TGCGCCAGCAGCATAACAGGGAACGAGCAGTACTTC
CASSITGNEQYF
>-|-|TRBV20-1|TRBJ2-7
TGCAGTGCTAGTAACTACCTCGAGCAGTACTTC
CSASNYLEQYF
>once|TRBD1|TRBV25-1|TRBJ1-1
TGTGCCAGCATGGACAGGGGGGGGCTTAACACTGAAGCTTTCTTT
CASMDRGGLNTEAFF
>-|TRBD1|TRBV2|TRBJ2-5
TGTGCCAGAGATACCGAGACAGGGGATCGCGAGACCCAGTACTTC
CARDTETGDRETQYF
>-|-|TRBV24-1|TRBJ2-4
TGTGCCACCAGTGATTCCCGGAGGAGGGGAGGCTTGAAAAACATTCAGTACTTC
CATSDSRRRGGLKNIQYF
>-|TRBD1|TRBV6-5|TRBJ2-3
TGTGCCAGCAGCACGACAGGGGATGCAGATACGCAGTATTTT
CASSTTGDADTQYF
>-|TRBD2|TRBV11-3|TRBJ2-1
TGTGCCAGCAGCTTAGGGCTAGCGGGGGGCAATGAGCAGTTCTTC
CASSLGLAGGNEQFF
>-|-|TRBV28|TRBJ2-7
TGTGCCAGCAGTTTACCCCACGGGGCGGGAATCTACGAGCAGTACTTC
CASSLPHGAGIYEQYF
>-|-|TRBV18|TRBJ2-2
TGTGCCAGCTCACCATACCGAGACACCGGGGAGCTGTTTTTT
CASSPYRDTGELFF
>many|-|TRBV6-4|TRBJ2-2
TGTGCCAGCAGTGACTCTAGCGCGGGGGAGCTGTTTTTT
CASSDSSAGELFF
>few|TRBD1|TRBV6-6|TRBJ1-2
TGTGCCAGCAAGGGGACAGATTATGGCTACACCTTC
CASKGTDYGYTF
>-|-|TRBV5-1|TRBJ1-4
TGCGCCAGCAGCTTTGGGGCTCCTAATGAAAAACTGTTTTTT
CASSFGAPNEKLFF
>once|-|TRBV28|TRBJ1-1
TGTGCCAGCACCCACCGGCGGGGGCAGGGGACTGAAGCTTTCTTT
CASTHRRGQGTEAFF
>-|-|TRBV5-6|TRBJ2-3
TGTGCCAGCAGCTTCGTTGGGGGGGCTAGCACAGATACGCAGTATTTT
CASSFVGGASTDTQYF
>few|-|TRBV2|TRBJ2-3
TGTGCCAGCTCGTCGGGGGACCAAAGGAATACGCAGTATTTT
CASSSGDQRNTQYF
>-|TRBD2|TRBV28|TRBJ2-1
TGTGCCAGCAGTGGGCTAGCGGGGGGCCTAAGCTCCTACAATGAGCAGTTCTTC
CASSGLAGGLSSYNEQFF
>-|-|TRBV20-1|TRBJ2-1
TGCAGTGTAACGACAAACGGTGAGCAGTTCTTC
CSVTTNGEQFF
>-|-|TRBV5-4|TRBJ2-2
TGTGCCAGCAGCCAAGACTATTCGAACACCGGGGAGCTGTTTTTT
CASSQDYSNTGELFF
>-|-|TRBV9|TRBJ1-4
TGTGCCAGCAGCGTAGGGTCAGGGCAGAATGGAAAACTGTTTTTT
CASSVGSGQNGKLFF
>-|-|TRBV28|TRBJ1-2
TGTGCCAGCAGTTTAGCGGCAAACTATGGCTACACCTTC
CASSLAANYGYTF
>-|TRBD2|TRBV28|TRBJ2-1
TGTGCCAGCTTGATAGCGGGGGGTGGGAATGAGCAGTTCTTC
CASLIAGGGNEQFF
>-|-|TRBV20-1|TRBJ1-1
TGCAGTGCTAGGGCCTCTTCCATAGCCTTT
CSARASSIAF
>-|-|TRBV28|TRBJ2-7
TGTGCCAGCTCCTCGGACCCGGGAAAGAGCTCCTACGAGCAGTACTTC
CASSSDPGKSSYEQYF
>-|-|TRBV14|TRBJ1-3
TGTGCCAGCAGCCCCCTCGTCAGCACCATATATTTT
CASSPLVSTIYF
>once|TRBD2|TRBV28|TRBJ2-3
TGTGCCAGCAGTTCTCCTAGCGGGACTAGCACAGATACGCAGTATTTT
CASSSPSGTSTDTQYF
>once|TRBD1|TRBV4-2|TRBJ2-7
TGTGCCAGCAGCCGTGGACAGGGGGTGCGGGAGCAGTACTTC
CASSRGQGVREQYF
>-|-|TRBV5-1|TRBJ2-3
TGCGCCAGCAGCTCCGGCAGGGTAACAGATACGCAGTATTTT
CASSSGRVTDTQYF
>-|TRBD1|TRBV11-2|TRBJ1-4
TGTGCCAGCAGCTTAGGGTGGACAGGGGAAAAACTGTTTTTT
CASSLGWTGEKLFF
>-|-|TRBV18|TRBJ2-5
TGTGCCAGCTCACCACCGATTACTAGCCGCGAGACCCAGTACTTC
CASSPPITSRETQYF